This T cell receptor (beta chain) was identified in a study of Graves' ophthalmopathy and Graves' hyperthyroidism. The CDR3 loop spans 14 amino acids. Germline V gene lookup returns CDR1 MNHEY and CDR2 SVGEGT. V was trimmed by 5 bases and J by 2 bases, leaving 13 bases between them. Transcripts of RNA were the source for amplifying TCR beta CDR3 regions. The authors performed first-round RT-PCR with HTBI primers and then a second-round multiplex PCR. TCRdb called the multiplex PCR reads again in MiXCR, with one record for every CDR3 protein. The data show a few hundred thousand distinct CDR3 sequences, around 19% seen once.

The sample comprised peripheral blood. The chain joins TRBV6-2 or TRBV6-3 to TRBJ2-7; D possibly corresponds to TRBD1 (6 bases). The TCR comes from a woman aged 18-29 years with Graves' ophthalmopathy. DNA for the CDR3: TGTGCCAGCAGTAACCGGACAGCCACCTACGAGCAGTACTTC. Its protein is CASSNRTATYEQYF.